The rows below give T cell receptor beta chains drawn from one sample of a study of CD8 T cells in ankylosing spondylitis. TCRdb re-called the 5' RACE reads with MiXCR, one entry per CDR3 protein. Found here are 150,000 or so distinct CDR3 sequences, 25% to 35% of them singletons; the top ten hold 6%. Sequencing was done on a sample of synovial fluid, either unsorted or a sorted T cell fraction (not recorded which). The receptors originated from a male donor with ankylosing spondylitis. The CDR3 runs from the conserved cysteine through the conserved F or W. The D gene is left open where the match is weak. The size of a clone is reported for some rows only, either as once, few or many, or as a class for expanded clones.

J,size,D,V,CDR3,DNA
TRBJ2-2,.,.,TRBV15,CATSRDEFGTGRELFF,TGTGCCACCAGCAGAGATGAGTTCGGGACTGGCAGGGAGCTGTTTTTT
TRBJ2-7,.,.,TRBV5-1,CASSSTHSVYSYEQYF,TGCGCCAGCAGCTCCACACATAGCGTCTACTCCTACGAGCAGTACTTC
TRBJ1-1,once,.,TRBV28,CASRWALNTEAFF,TGTGCCAGCCGGTGGGCCCTGAACACTGAAGCTTTCTTT
TRBJ2-7,.,TRBD1,TRBV28,CASSETGAGQYF,TGTGCCAGCAGTGAGACAGGGGCCGGGCAGTACTTC
TRBJ1-3,few,.,TRBV11-1,CASSPTGQRASSGNTIYF,TGTGCCAGCAGCCCTACAGGCCAGAGGGCTAGCTCTGGAAACACCATATATTTT
TRBJ2-1,many,TRBD1,TRBV29-1,CSARTGGYNEQFF,TGCAGCGCTCGGACAGGGGGCTACAATGAGCAGTTCTTC
TRBJ2-1,many,TRBD1,TRBV5-1,CASSWGPGQGNEQFF,TGCGCCAGCAGCTGGGGACCCGGACAGGGAAATGAGCAGTTCTTC
TRBJ2-1,.,.,TRBV20-1,CSAPSIYNEQFF,TGCAGTGCACCATCCATCTACAATGAGCAGTTCTTC
TRBJ1-1,many,.,TRBV5-1,CASSLAGDRNTEAFF,TGCGCCAGCAGCTTGGCCGGAGATCGAAACACTGAAGCTTTCTTT
TRBJ2-3,.,TRBD2,TRBV9,CASSVTSGTDTQYF,TGTGCCAGCAGCGTGACTAGCGGCACAGATACGCAGTATTTT
TRBJ2-7,many,.,TRBV29-1,CSVELDGYEQYF,TGCAGCGTTGAACTGGACGGCTACGAGCAGTACTTC
TRBJ1-2,.,.,TRBV24-1,CATSDPRRYYGYTF,TGTGCCACCAGTGATCCCCGGCGGTACTATGGCTACACCTTC
TRBJ2-2,few,TRBD1,TRBV7-8,CASSLGGQGQTGELFF,TGTGCCAGCAGCTTAGGTGGACAGGGTCAAACCGGGGAGCTGTTTTTT
TRBJ2-1,medium-sized,TRBD2,TRBV6-2/TRBV6-3,CASSVTSGSPEQFF,TGTGCCAGCAGTGTGACTAGCGGGTCGCCTGAGCAGTTCTTC
TRBJ1-1,.,.,TRBV6-5,CASSYLPGGDTEAFF,TGTGCCAGCAGTTACTTGCCCGGGGGCGACACTGAAGCTTTCTTT
TRBJ2-7,.,TRBD2,TRBV20-1,CSARDLTSGFSYEQYF,TGCAGTGCTAGAGATTTGACTAGCGGGTTCTCCTACGAGCAGTACTTC
TRBJ2-1,medium-sized,TRBD1,TRBV18,CASSLDRQGKNEQFF,TGTGCCAGCTCACTAGATAGACAGGGAAAGAATGAGCAGTTCTTC
TRBJ2-7,.,TRBD1,TRBV5-6,CASSRTGGVGLGEQYF,TGTGCCAGCAGCCGGACAGGGGGCGTTGGATTGGGGGAGCAGTACTTC
TRBJ2-7,few,TRBD1,TRBV7-2,CASRETGGGIYEQYF,TGTGCCAGCAGAGAAACAGGGGGCGGCATCTACGAGCAGTACTTC
TRBJ2-1,.,TRBD1,TRBV28,CASSPAGQGVNEQFF,TGTGCCAGCAGCCCCGCCGGGCAGGGGGTTAATGAGCAGTTCTTC
TRBJ1-3,.,.,TRBV28,CAGAGGSGNTIYF,TGTGCCGGCGCGGGGGGCTCTGGAAACACCATATATTTT
TRBJ2-5,.,.,TRBV6-2/TRBV6-3,CASRRGQLETQYF,TGTGCCAGCAGACGCGGACAGTTGGAGACCCAGTACTTC
TRBJ2-1,many,.,TRBV5-1,CASSLEGDGYNEQFF,TGCGCCAGCAGCTTGGAGGGGGACGGCTACAATGAGCAGTTCTTC
TRBJ2-1,few,.,TRBV5-1,CASSLQGPQSYNEQFF,TGCGCCAGCAGCTTGCAGGGGCCCCAATCCTACAATGAGCAGTTCTTC
TRBJ2-7,.,TRBD1,TRBV12-3/TRBV12-4,CASGDADRSNYEQYF,TGTGCCAGTGGAGACGCGGACAGGTCTAACTACGAGCAGTACTTC
TRBJ1-6,.,.,TRBV27,CASRSGTQRGNSPLHF,TGTGCCAGCAGATCAGGGACCCAACGGGGTAATTCACCCCTCCACTTT
TRBJ2-1,.,TRBD2,TRBV20-1,CSARGSTSGQNNEQFF,TGCAGTGCTAGAGGGTCAACTAGCGGACAGAACAATGAGCAGTTCTTC
TRBJ1-1,few,TRBD1,TRBV7-8,CASSQWDRVNTEAFF,TGTGCCAGCAGCCAATGGGACAGGGTGAACACTGAAGCTTTCTTT
TRBJ2-3,.,.,TRBV20-1,CSASGAPRPTDTQYF,TGCAGTGCCTCCGGGGCCCCGCGGCCAACAGATACGCAGTATTTT
TRBJ1-5,.,.,TRBV6-7,CASSYQEGHLLGGNQPQHF,TGTGCCAGCAGTTATCAAGAGGGGCACCTCTTGGGGGGGAATCAGCCCCAGCATTTT
TRBJ2-2,once,TRBD2,TRBV30,CAWRKGTSGRTGELFF,TGTGCCTGGAGGAAAGGGACTAGTGGTCGCACCGGGGAGCTGTTTTTT
TRBJ1-2,.,TRBD1,TRBV20-1,CSARTRDSVTYGYTF,TGCAGTGCTAGAACTCGGGACAGTGTGACCTATGGCTACACCTTC
TRBJ2-7,.,.,TRBV6-2/TRBV6-3,CASSGFFSEDYEQYF,TGTGCCAGCAGTGGGTTCTTTTCGGAGGACTACGAGCAGTACTTC
TRBJ1-2,few,TRBD1,TRBV5-1,CASSLDGVGGNRYGYTF,TGCGCCAGCAGCTTGGATGGTGTAGGGGGCAACCGCTATGGCTACACCTTC
TRBJ1-1,few,.,TRBV12-3/TRBV12-4,CASSLGGANTEAFF,TGTGCCAGCAGTTTAGGGGGGGCGAACACTGAAGCTTTCTTT
TRBJ1-5,few,.,TRBV12-3/TRBV12-4,CASSTPGVRGPQHF,TGTGCCAGCAGTACCCCAGGGGTCCGGGGACCCCAGCATTTT
TRBJ2-7,.,TRBD2,TRBV5-1,CASSPGTSGGADHEQYF,TGCGCCAGCAGCCCCGGGACTAGCGGGGGGGCTGACCACGAGCAGTACTTC
TRBJ2-3,many,TRBD2,TRBV7-9,CASSKGTSGRIDTQYF,TGTGCCAGCAGCAAGGGGACTAGCGGGAGAATAGATACGCAGTATTTT
TRBJ2-2,many,.,TRBV11-2,CASSHLTGELFF,TGTGCCAGCAGCCACCTCACCGGGGAGCTGTTTTTT
TRBJ2-1,.,.,TRBV2,CASSFRTEQNEQFF,TGTGCCAGCAGTTTTAGGACAGAACAAAATGAGCAGTTCTTC